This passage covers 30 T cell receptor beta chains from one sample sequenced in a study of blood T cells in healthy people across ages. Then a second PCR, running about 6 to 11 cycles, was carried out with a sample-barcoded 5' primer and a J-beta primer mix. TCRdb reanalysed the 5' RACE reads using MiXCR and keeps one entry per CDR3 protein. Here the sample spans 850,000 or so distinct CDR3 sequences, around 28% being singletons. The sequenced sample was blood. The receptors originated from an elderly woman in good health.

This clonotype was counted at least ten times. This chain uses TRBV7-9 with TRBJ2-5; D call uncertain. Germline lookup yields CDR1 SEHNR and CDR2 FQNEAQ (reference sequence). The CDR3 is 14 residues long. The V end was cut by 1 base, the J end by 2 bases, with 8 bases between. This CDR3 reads CASSLGHQQETQYF. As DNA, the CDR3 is TGTGCCAGCAGCTTAGGTCACCAGCAAGAGACCCAGTACTTC.

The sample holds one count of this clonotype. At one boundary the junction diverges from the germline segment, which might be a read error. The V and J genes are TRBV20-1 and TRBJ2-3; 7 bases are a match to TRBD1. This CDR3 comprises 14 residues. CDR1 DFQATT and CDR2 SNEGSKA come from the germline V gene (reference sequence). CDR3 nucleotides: TGCAATGCTCCCCCGGGACAGACTTTATCAGCGCAGTATTTT. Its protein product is CNAPPGQTLSAQYF.

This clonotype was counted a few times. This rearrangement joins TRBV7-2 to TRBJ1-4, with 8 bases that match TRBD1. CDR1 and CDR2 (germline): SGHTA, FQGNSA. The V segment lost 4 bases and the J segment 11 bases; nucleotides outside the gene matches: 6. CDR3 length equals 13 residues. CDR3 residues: CASSYNGQGKLFF. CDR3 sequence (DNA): TGTGCCAGCAGCTACAACGGACAGGGCAAACTGTTTTTT.

The CDR3 DNA reads TGCAGTGCTAAACGGGACAGGGTAACCTATGGCTACACCTTC. Amino acid sequence: CSAKRDRVTYGYTF. The chain carries TRBV20-1 and TRBJ1-2, with 9 bases that match TRBD1. Per the germline V gene, CDR1 is DFQATT and CDR2 is SNEGSKA (reference sequence). V lost 4 bases, J lost 4 bases, and 7 bases stayed unmatched. The CDR3 is 14 amino acids.

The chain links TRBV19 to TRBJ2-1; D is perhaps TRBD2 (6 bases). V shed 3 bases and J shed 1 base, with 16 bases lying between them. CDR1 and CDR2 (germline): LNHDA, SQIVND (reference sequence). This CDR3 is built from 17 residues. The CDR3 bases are TGTGCCAGTAGTATTTCATGGGGGACTGATTCCTACAATGAGCAGTTCTTC. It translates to CASSISWGTDSYNEQFF. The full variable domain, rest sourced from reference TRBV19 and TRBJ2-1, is DGGITQSPKYLFRKEGQNVTLSCEQNLNHDAMYWYRQDPGQGLRLIYYSQIVNDFQKGDIAEGYSVSREKKESFPLTVTSAQKNPTAFYLCASSISWGTDSYNEQFFGPGTRLTVL.

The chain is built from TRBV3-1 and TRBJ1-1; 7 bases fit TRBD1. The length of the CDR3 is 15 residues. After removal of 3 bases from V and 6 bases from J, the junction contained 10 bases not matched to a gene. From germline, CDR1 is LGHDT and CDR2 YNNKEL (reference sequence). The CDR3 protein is CASSQRGLRSPEAFF. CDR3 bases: TGTGCCAGCAGCCAGAGGGGGCTCAGAAGTCCTGAAGCTTTCTTT.

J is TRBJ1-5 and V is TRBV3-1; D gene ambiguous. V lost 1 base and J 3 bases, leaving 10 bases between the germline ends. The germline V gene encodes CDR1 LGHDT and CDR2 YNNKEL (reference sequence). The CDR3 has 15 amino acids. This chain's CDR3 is CASSQVWEPNQPQHF. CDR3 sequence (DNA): TGTGCCAGCAGCCAAGTTTGGGAGCCCAATCAGCCCCAGCATTTT.

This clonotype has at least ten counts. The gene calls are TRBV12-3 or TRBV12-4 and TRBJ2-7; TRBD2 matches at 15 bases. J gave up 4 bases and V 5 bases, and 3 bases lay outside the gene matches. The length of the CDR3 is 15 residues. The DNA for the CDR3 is TGTGCCAGCAGTCGGGGACTAGCGGGGGGATACGAGCAGTACTTC. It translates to CASSRGLAGGYEQYF.

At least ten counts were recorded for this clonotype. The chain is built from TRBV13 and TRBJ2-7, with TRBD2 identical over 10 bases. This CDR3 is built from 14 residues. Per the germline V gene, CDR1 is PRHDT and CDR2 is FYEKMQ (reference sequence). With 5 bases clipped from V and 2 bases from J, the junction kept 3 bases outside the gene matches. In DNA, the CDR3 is TGTGCCAGCAGCCTAGCGGGGGCCACCTACGAGCAGTACTTC. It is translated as CASSLAGATYEQYF. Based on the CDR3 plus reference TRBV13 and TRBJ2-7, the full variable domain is AAGVIQSPRHLIKEKRETATLKCYPIPRHDTVYWYQQGPGQDPQFLISFYEKMQSDKGSIPDRFSAQQFSDYHSELNMSSLELGDSALYFCASSLAGATYEQYFGPGTRLTVT.

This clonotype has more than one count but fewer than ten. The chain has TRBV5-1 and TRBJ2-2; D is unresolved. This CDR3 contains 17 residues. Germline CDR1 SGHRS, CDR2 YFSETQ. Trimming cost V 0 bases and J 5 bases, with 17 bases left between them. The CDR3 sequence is CASSLASQTTRTGELFF. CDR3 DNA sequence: TGCGCCAGCAGCTTGGCCTCGCAGACCACGAGGACCGGGGAGCTGTTTTTT.

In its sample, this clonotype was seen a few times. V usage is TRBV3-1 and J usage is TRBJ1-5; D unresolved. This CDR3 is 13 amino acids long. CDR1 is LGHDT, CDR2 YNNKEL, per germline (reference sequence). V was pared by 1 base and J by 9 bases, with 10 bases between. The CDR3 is CASSQGGFGPQHF. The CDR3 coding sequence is TGTGCCAGCAGCCAAGGAGGGTTTGGGCCCCAGCATTTT.

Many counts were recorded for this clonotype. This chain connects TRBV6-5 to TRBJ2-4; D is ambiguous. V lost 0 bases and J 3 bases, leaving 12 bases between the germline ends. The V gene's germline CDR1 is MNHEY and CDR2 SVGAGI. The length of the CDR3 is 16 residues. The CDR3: CASSYSSYRGKNIQYF. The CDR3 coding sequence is TGTGCCAGCAGTTACTCGAGTTATCGTGGCAAAAACATTCAGTACTTC.

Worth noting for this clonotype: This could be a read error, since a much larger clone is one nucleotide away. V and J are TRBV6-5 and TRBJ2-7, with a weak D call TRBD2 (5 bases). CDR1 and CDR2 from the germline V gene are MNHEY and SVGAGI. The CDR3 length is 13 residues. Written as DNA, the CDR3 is TGTGTCAGCAGTTACTCGCGGGCCGCCGAGCAGTACTTC. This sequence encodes CVSSYSRAAEQYF.

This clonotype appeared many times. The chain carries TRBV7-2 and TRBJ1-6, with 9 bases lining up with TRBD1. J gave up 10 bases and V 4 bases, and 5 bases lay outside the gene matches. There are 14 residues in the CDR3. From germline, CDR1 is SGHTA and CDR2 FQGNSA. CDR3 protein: CASSYYRGPSPLHF. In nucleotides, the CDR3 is TGTGCCAGCAGCTACTACAGGGGGCCCTCACCCCTCCACTTT.

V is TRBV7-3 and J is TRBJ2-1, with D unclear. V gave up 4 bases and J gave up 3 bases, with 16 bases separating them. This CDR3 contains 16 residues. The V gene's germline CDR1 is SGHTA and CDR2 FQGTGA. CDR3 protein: CASSSPTRRVYNEQFF. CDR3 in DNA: TGTGCCAGCAGCTCCCCGACTCGCCGCGTCTACAATGAGCAGTTCTTC.

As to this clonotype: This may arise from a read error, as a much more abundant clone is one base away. DNA of the CDR3: TGTGCCAGCAGTGAGCAGGGGCTAGGTCTGGAGACCCAGTTCTTC. Its protein product is CASSEQGLGLETQFF. The rearrangement uses TRBV2 and TRBJ2-1; D may be TRBD1 (6 bases). CDR3 length equals 15 residues. CDR1 SNHLY and CDR2 FYNNEI come from the germline V gene. Trimming removed 3 bases at V and 13 bases at J, with 22 bases between.

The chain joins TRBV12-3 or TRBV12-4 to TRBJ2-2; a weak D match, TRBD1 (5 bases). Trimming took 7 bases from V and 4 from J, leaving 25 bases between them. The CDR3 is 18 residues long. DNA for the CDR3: TGTGCCAGCACCCTTGGGGCAGGAAGCCTCTCGAGCACCGGGGAGCTGTTTTTT. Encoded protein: CASTLGAGSLSSTGELFF.

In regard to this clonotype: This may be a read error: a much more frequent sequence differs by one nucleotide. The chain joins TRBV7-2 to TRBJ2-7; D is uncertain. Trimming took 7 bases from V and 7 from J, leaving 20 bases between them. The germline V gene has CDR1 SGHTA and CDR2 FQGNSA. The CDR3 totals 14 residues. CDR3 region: CASTIGRSSSEQYF. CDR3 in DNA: TGTGCCAGCACCATCGGGCGTTCCAGTAGTGAGCAGTACTTC.

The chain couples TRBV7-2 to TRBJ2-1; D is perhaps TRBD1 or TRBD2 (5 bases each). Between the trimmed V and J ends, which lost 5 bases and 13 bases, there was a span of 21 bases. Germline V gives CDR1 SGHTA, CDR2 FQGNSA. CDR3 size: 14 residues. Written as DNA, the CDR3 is TGTGCCAGCAGCGTATGGGGGAGCACAGAGACCCAGTTCTTC. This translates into CASSVWGSTETQFF.

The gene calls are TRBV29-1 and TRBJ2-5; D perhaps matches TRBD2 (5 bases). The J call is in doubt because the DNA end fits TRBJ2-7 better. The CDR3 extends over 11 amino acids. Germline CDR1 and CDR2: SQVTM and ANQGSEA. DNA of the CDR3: TGCAGCGCTGCTGAGGGCTACGAGCAGTACTTC. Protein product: CSAAEGYEQYF.

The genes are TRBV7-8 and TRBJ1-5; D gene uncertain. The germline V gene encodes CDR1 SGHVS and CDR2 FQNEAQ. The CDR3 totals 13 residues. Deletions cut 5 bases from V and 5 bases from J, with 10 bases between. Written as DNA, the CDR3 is TGTGCCAGCAGCGGGAGGGCCGATCAGCCCCAGCATTTT. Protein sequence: CASSGRADQPQHF. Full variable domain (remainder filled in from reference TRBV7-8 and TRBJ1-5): GAGVSQSPRYKVAKRGQDVALRCDPISGHVSLFWYQQALGQGPEFLTYFQNEAQLDKSGLPSDRFFAERPEGSVSTLKIQRTQQEDSAVYLCASSGRADQPQHFGDGTRLSIL.

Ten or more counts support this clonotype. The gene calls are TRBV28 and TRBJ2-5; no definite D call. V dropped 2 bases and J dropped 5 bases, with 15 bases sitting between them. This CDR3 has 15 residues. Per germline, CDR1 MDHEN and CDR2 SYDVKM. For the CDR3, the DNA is TGTGCCAGCAGTTTAATCCCCGGTAGATGGGAGACCCAGTACTTC. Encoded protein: CASSLIPGRWETQYF.

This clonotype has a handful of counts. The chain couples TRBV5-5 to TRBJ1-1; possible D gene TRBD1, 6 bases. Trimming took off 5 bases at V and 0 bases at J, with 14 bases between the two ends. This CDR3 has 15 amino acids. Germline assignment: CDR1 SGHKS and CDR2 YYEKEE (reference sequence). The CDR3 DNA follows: TGTGCCAGCAGTTATGAAGGGGGGGTGAACACTGAAGCTTTCTTT. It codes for CASSYEGGVNTEAFF.

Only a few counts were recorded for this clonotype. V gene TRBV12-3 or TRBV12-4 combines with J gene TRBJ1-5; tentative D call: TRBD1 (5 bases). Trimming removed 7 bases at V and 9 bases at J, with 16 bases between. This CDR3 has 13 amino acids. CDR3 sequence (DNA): TGTGCCAGCAACTCAGGGATTTCTGCGCCCCAGCATTTT. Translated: CASNSGISAPQHF.

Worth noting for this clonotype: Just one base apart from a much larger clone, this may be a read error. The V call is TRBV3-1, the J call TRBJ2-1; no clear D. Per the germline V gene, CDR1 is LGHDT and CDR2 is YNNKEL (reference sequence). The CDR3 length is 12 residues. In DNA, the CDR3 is TGTGCCAGCAGCCAAAGATACAATGAGCATTTCTTC. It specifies CASSQRYNEHFF.

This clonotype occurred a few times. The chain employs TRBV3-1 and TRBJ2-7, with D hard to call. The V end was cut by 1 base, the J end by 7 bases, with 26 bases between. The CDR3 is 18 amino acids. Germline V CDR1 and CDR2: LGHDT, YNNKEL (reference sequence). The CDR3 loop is CASSQGFRQTISYNEQYF. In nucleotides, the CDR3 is TGTGCCAGCAGCCAAGGCTTCAGGCAGACAATCTCCTACAATGAGCAGTACTTC.

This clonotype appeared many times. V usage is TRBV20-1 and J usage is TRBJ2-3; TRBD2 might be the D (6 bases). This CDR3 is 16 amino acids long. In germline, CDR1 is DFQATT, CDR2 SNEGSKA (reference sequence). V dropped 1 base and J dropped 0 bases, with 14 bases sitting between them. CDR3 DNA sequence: TGCAGTGCTAGAGCTCAGTGGGGGACTAGCACAGATACGCAGTATTTT. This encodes CSARAQWGTSTDTQYF.

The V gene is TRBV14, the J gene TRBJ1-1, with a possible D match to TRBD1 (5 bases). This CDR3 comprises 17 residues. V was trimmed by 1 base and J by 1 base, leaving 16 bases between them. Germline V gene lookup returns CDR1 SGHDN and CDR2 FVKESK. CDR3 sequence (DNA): TGTGCCAGCAGCCAAGTCAGGGCTATTCGGGGGAACACTGAAGCTTTCTTT. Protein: CASSQVRAIRGNTEAFF.

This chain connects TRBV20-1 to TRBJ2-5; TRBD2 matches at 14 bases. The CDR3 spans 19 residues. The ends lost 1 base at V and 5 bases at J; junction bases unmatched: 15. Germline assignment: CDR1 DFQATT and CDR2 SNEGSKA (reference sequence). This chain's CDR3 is CSARGLAGGQLVGWETQYF. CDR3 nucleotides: TGCAGTGCTAGAGGACTAGCGGGGGGGCAGTTAGTCGGTTGGGAGACCCAGTACTTC.

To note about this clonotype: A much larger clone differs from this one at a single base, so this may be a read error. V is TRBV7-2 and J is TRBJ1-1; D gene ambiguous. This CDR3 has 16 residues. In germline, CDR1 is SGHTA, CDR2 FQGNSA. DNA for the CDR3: TGTGCCGGCAGCCCCCAACCGTCGACCGTGAACACTGAAGCTTTCTTT. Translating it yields CAGSPQPSTVNTEAFF.